Below, 18 T cell receptor beta chains from the same sample are listed, as sequenced in a study of blood T cells in healthy people across ages (dated by TCRdb to about 2015). The library was made by 5' RACE. TCRdb shows the sequencer as Illumina HiSeq 2500. A second PCR of about 6 to 11 cycles was performed with a sample-barcoded 5' primer and a J-beta primer mix. In TCRdb, the public reads were trimmed at Q25 with fastp and aligned with MiXCR, with productive beta chains retained. CDR3 protein sequences are deduplicated, and each keeps its most common genes and DNA. The sample includes 780,000 or so distinct CDR3 sequences, with around half observed a single time. Jointly, the top ten make up 41% of the sample. Sequenced sample: blood. Source of these receptors: a man at least 80 years old in good health.

The chain links TRBV27 to TRBJ2-5; 8 bases align to TRBD2. The J call may be incorrect, as the DNA end agrees better with TRBJ2-7. There are 14 residues in the CDR3. Germline V CDR1 and CDR2: MNHEY, SMNVEV (reference sequence). The CDR3 DNA follows: TGTGCCAGCAGGCCAGCGGGAGAGGCCAACGAGCAGTACTTC. Translation gives CASRPAGEANEQYF.

The chain employs TRBV12-3 or TRBV12-4 and TRBJ2-7; 12 bases are shared with TRBD2. V gave up 2 bases and J gave up 3 bases; unmatched junction bases: 14. The CDR3 loop spans 19 amino acids. Here the CDR3 DNA reads TGTGCCAGCAGTTTACGGTCGCTAGCGGGAGGGATCGTTCTCTACGAGCAGTACTTC. This encodes CASSLRSLAGGIVLYEQYF.

The chain links TRBV6-5 to TRBJ1-2; D might be TRBD1 (5 bases). Trimming removed 6 bases at V and 3 bases at J, with 11 bases between. Germline CDR1 is MNHEY and CDR2 is SVGAGI. The CDR3 sequence is 13 residues long. The CDR3 is CASSPGADYGYTF. For the CDR3, the DNA is TGTGCCAGCAGCCCCGGGGCAGACTATGGCTACACCTTC.

Points on this clonotype: A junction boundary mismatches the germline segment, possibly from a read error. The CDR3 protein is CSARPQLKGYIF. The CDR3 DNA is TGCAGTGCTAGGCCCCAATTGAAGGGCTACATCTTC. The rearrangement links TRBV20-1 to TRBJ1-2; D uncertain. Germline assignment: CDR1 DFQATT and CDR2 SNEGSKA (reference sequence). The length of the CDR3 is 12 residues.

The CDR3 coding sequence is TGTGCCAGCAGCCCAAACAGGGGAACCGGGGAGCTGTTTTTT. This codes for CASSPNRGTGELFF. The genes are TRBV7-2 and TRBJ2-2; 7 bases line up with TRBD1. Trimming cost V 5 bases and J 5 bases; bases outside gene matches: 5. There are 14 residues in the CDR3. Germline CDR1 reads SGHTA; CDR2 reads FQGNSA.

The rearrangement joins TRBV5-1 to TRBJ2-3; TRBD2 matches at 7 bases. Germline trimming cut 0 bases from V and 14 bases from J; bases unmatched to any gene: 21. The CDR3 totals 17 residues. Germline V CDR1 and CDR2: SGHRS, YFSETQ. The CDR3 DNA reads as TGCGCCAGCAGCTTGGCCTCATCGGCGGGAGCCCCCAGAGACGCGTATTTT. This sequence encodes CASSLASSAGAPRDAYF.

The chain uses TRBV29-1 and TRBJ2-7; D may be TRBD1 or TRBD2 (5 bases each). This CDR3 spans 14 amino acids. Germline lookup yields CDR1 SQVTM and CDR2 ANQGSEA. Trimming left V 5 bases short and J 7 bases short, with 21 bases between. CDR3 in amino acids: CSVRPGPTTGEQYF. CDR3 DNA sequence: TGCAGCGTTCGACCGGGACCGACTACGGGGGAGCAGTACTTC.

The genes are TRBV2 and TRBJ1-2; D remains ambiguous. Germline-derived CDR1 and CDR2 are SNHLY and FYNNEI. The CDR3 spans 13 residues. V lost 8 bases, J lost 0 bases, and 10 bases lay in between. CDR3 residues: CASRTTTNYGYTF. The CDR3 DNA reads as TGTGCCAGCCGGACGACGACTAACTATGGCTACACCTTC.

Only a few counts were recorded for this clonotype. The genes are TRBV15 and TRBJ2-5, with 7 bases aligning to TRBD1. The CDR3 has 14 amino acids. Germline V CDR1 and CDR2: LNHNV, YYDKDF (reference sequence). J lost 7 bases, V lost 3 bases, and 8 bases had no gene match. CDR3 nucleotide sequence: TGTGCCACCAGCAGGGACAGGACAGCGTGGACCCAGTACTTC. Its protein product is CATSRDRTAWTQYF. The full variable domain, in which reference TRBV15 and TRBJ2-5 provide the parts outside the CDR3, is DAMVIQNPRYQVTQFGKPVTLSCSQTLNHNVMYWYQQKSSQAPKLLFHYYDKDFNNEADTPDNFQSRRPNTSFCFLDIRSPGLGDTAMYLCATSRDRTAWTQYFGPGTRLLVL.

This clonotype was observed a few times. DNA of the CDR3: TGTGCCAGCAGTGATCTCCGGACAGGACCTCGGTTACCCCTCCACTTT. This translates into CASSDLRTGPRLPLHF. The chain uses TRBV25-1 and TRBJ1-6; 7 nucleotides match TRBD1. Looked up from germline, CDR1 is MGHDK and CDR2 is SYGVNS. V was pared by 3 bases and J by 12 bases, with 14 bases of the junction left unmatched. CDR3 size: 16 residues.

The chain recombines TRBV6-6 with TRBJ2-6; no clear D. Germline-derived CDR1 and CDR2 are MNHNY and SVGAGI (reference sequence). V was trimmed by 1 base and J by 0 bases, leaving 10 bases between them. The CDR3 loop spans 17 amino acids. CDR3: CASSYWEGNSGANVLTF. CDR3 in DNA: TGTGCCAGCAGTTACTGGGAAGGGAACTCTGGGGCCAACGTCCTGACTTTC.

CDR3 coding DNA: TGTGCCAGCAGCACATTCTCGGGAGGGTCGACAGATACGCAGTATTTT. Its translation: CASSTFSGGSTDTQYF. The V gene is TRBV11-2, the J gene TRBJ2-3; TRBD2 aligns across 8 bases. Germline CDR1 SGHAT, CDR2 FQNNGV. V shed 5 bases, J shed 3 bases, and the junction held 10 bases outside the gene matches. CDR3 size: 16 residues.

J is TRBJ2-1 and V is TRBV29-1; 11 nucleotides match TRBD2. The end of the DNA aligns better with TRBJ2-7, so the J call may be wrong. The V gene's germline CDR1 is SQVTM and CDR2 ANQGSEA. The CDR3 spans 15 residues. CDR3 protein: CSGFGTSGSYNEQYF. CDR3 DNA: TGCAGCGGCTTCGGGACTAGCGGCTCCTACAATGAGCAGTACTTC.

The gene calls are TRBV21-1 and TRBJ1-6. TRBV21-1 is a pseudogene. The CDR3 consists of 13 residues. Written as DNA, the CDR3 is TGTGCCAGCAGCCAAGCTACGGATTCACCCCTCCACTTT. Its protein is CASSQATDSPLHF.

V gene TRBV3-1 combines with J gene TRBJ2-1; 11 bases are shared with TRBD2. Germline V CDR1 and CDR2: LGHDT, YNNKEL (reference sequence). The CDR3 runs to 15 residues. With 4 bases clipped from V and 9 bases from J, the junction kept 8 bases outside the gene matches. CDR3: CASSPGSGRAREQFF. CDR3 DNA sequence: TGTGCCAGCAGCCCCGGTAGCGGGAGGGCCCGTGAGCAGTTCTTC.

The chain uses TRBV20-1 and TRBJ2-2; 13 nucleotides align to TRBD2. The CDR3 is 14 residues long. Germline CDR1 is DFQATT and CDR2 is SNEGSKA (reference sequence). The J segment lost 6 bases and the V segment lost 6 bases, leaving 4 bases of the junction unmatched. The CDR3 DNA reads TGCAGTGCCTGGACTAGCGGGAGTGCCGGGGAGCTGTTTTTT. Its protein is CSAWTSGSAGELFF.

The rearrangement links TRBV6-1 to TRBJ2-1; no reliable D call. Germline CDR1 reads MNHNS; CDR2 reads SASEGT. The CDR3 covers 12 residues. V lost 8 bases and J 10 bases, leaving 15 bases between the germline ends. In nucleotides, the CDR3 is TGTGCCAGCCAGACCGGAGTCGGGGAGCAGTTCTTC. Translated: CASQTGVGEQFF.

The rearrangement joins TRBV7-3 to TRBJ2-1, with 8 bases aligning to TRBD1. The J segment lost 6 bases and the V segment lost 4 bases, leaving 5 bases of the junction unmatched. The CDR3 spans 14 residues. CDR1 and CDR2 from the germline V gene are SGHTA and FQGTGA. The CDR3 region has the DNA TGTGCCAGCAGCTGGGGACAGGCTACCAATGAGCAGTTCTTC. Residues: CASSWGQATNEQFF.